Following are 25 T cell receptor beta chains from one sample sequenced in a study of blood T cell repertoires in COVID-19. Only in-frame clones appear in the TCRdb table, and some are missing; sequencing was by immunoSEQ multiplex PCR. The table includes roughly 190,000 clones, more than 85% detected once. The sample taken for sequencing was PBMCs or T cells enriched from blood (not recorded which). All receptors derive from a woman in her thirties or forties in a cohort exposed to, infected with or recovered from COVID-19 (not recorded which).

The J gene is TRBJ1-1, the V gene TRBV21-1; the D call in the table, TRBD1, was not verified against the DNA. TRBV21-1 is termed a pseudogene. This CDR3 has 12 amino acids. The CDR3 protein is CASMGANTEAFF. CDR3 sequence (DNA): TGTGCCAGCATGGGGGCGAACACTGAAGCTTTCTTT.

This chain links TRBV14 with TRBJ1-1, with D possibly being TRBD1 (6 bases). CDR3 length: 16 residues. The V end lost 2 bases, the J end lost 2 bases, and 15 bases lay between the germline ends. CDR1 SGHDN and CDR2 FVKESK come from the germline V gene. DNA for the CDR3: TGTGCCAGCAGCCAACAGGGACATGGTGTTAACACTGAAGCTTTCTTT. This gives the protein CASSQQGHGVNTEAFF.

This clone came up a few times. The genes are TRBV12-5 and TRBJ1-5; D is unresolved. V lost 6 bases and J 6 bases, leaving 15 bases between the germline ends. Looked up from germline, CDR1 is LGHNT and CDR2 is FRNRAP. This CDR3 spans 14 amino acids. The CDR3 loop is CASGPPGDIQPQHF. CDR3 nucleotide sequence: TGTGCTAGTGGCCCCCCCGGGGATATTCAGCCCCAGCATTTT.

The chain links TRBV28 to TRBJ2-4, with TRBD1 identical over 7 bases. The CDR3 extends over 13 amino acids. The trim removed 6 bases at V and 7 bases at J, leaving 6 bases unmatched. CDR1 MDHEN and CDR2 SYDVKM come from the germline V gene. CDR3 region: CASRPGGTNIQYF. In nucleotides, the CDR3 is TGTGCCAGCAGGCCAGGGGGTACGAACATTCAGTACTTC.

The V call is TRBV5-8, the J call TRBJ2-3; 9 bases fit TRBD2. The V segment lost 0 bases and the J segment 6 bases; nucleotides outside the gene matches: 5. Per germline, CDR1 SGHTS and CDR2 YDEGEE. The CDR3 covers 15 residues. The CDR3 DNA is TGTGCCAGCAGCTTGGTAGCGGGAGTAGGGGATACGCAGTATTTT. The encoded protein is CASSLVAGVGDTQYF.

V usage is TRBV4-1 and J usage is TRBJ2-3; D is possibly TRBD2 (7 bases). Trimming removed 0 bases from V and 5 bases from J, with 15 bases in between. The length of the CDR3 is 16 residues. CDR1 is MGHRA and CDR2 is YSYEKL in the germline V gene. The CDR3 DNA reads as TGCGCCAGCAGCCAAGAAGGCAGGGGAGGGGGAGATACGCAGTATTTT. Amino acids: CASSQEGRGGGDTQYF.

This sequence joins TRBV6-5 and TRBJ1-1, with 8 bases aligning to TRBD1. With V trimmed by 6 bases and J by 1 base, 7 bases remained unmatched. This CDR3 is built from 15 residues. Germline V CDR1 and CDR2: MNHEY, SVGAGI. The CDR3 DNA follows: TGTGCCAGCAGCCTACAGGGGGGAGGGAACACTGAAGCTTTCTTT. Translation gives CASSLQGGGNTEAFF.

CDR3 protein: CASSSSTTGPQGSGANVLTF. The CDR3 nucleotides are TGTGCCAGCAGCTCTTCCACGACCGGGCCCCAGGGCTCTGGGGCCAACGTCCTGACTTTC. The chain recombines TRBV13 with TRBJ2-6; D may be TRBD1 (5 bases). Per the germline V gene, CDR1 is PRHDT and CDR2 is FYEKMQ (reference sequence). The CDR3 sequence is 20 residues long. V lost 4 bases and J lost 0, with 22 bases in between.

The V gene is TRBV6-6, the J gene TRBJ1-2, with TRBD1 matching over 7 bases. CDR1 and CDR2 from the germline V gene are MNHNY and SVGAGI (reference sequence). V shed 6 bases, J shed 7 bases, and the junction held 8 bases outside the gene matches. The CDR3 runs to 13 residues. CDR3 sequence: CASSPRTGRGYTF. The CDR3, as DNA: TGTGCCAGCAGCCCACGGACAGGCCGTGGCTACACCTTC.

The CDR3 nucleotides are TGTGCCAGCAGTCTCAGTTTTCCGAGGCTCACTGAAGCTTTCTTT. The encoded protein is CASSLSFPRLTEAFF. This chain uses TRBV27 with TRBJ1-1; D not resolved. V gave up 5 bases and J gave up 4 bases, with 17 bases separating them. The V gene's germline CDR1 is MNHEY and CDR2 SMNVEV (reference sequence). The CDR3 has 15 residues.

This rearrangement joins TRBV7-2 to TRBJ2-5; 7 bases agree with TRBD2. The CDR3 sequence is 14 residues long. Germline CDR1 reads SGHTA; CDR2 reads FQGNSA. The ends lost 5 bases at V and 5 bases at J; junction bases unmatched: 8. Written as DNA, the CDR3 is TGTGCCAGCAGCCACCTTGGGGGGGGTGAGACCCAGTACTTC. Residues: CASSHLGGGETQYF.

Ten or more counts support this clone. The chain links TRBV6-1 to TRBJ1-2; TRBD1 matches 7 bases. The CDR3 spans 14 residues. CDR1 MNHNS and CDR2 SASEGT come from the germline V gene. Losses at the gene ends were 3 bases for V and 4 bases for J; bases not matched to a gene: 5. In DNA form, the CDR3 reads TGTGCCAGCAGTGAGGGGACAGAACTCTATGGCTACACCTTC. The encoded protein is CASSEGTELYGYTF.

Only one count was recorded for this clone. This chain connects TRBV10-3 to TRBJ1-4; tentatively, D is TRBD1 (6 bases). Trimming shortened V by 6 bases and J by 8 bases, and 13 bases separated the two germline ends. The CDR3 spans 13 residues. In germline, CDR1 is ENHRY, CDR2 SYGVKD. The CDR3 reads CAIRATGNEKLFF. The CDR3 DNA sequence: TGTGCCATCAGAGCAACAGGGAACGAAAAACTGTTTTTT.

This chain connects TRBV5-1 to TRBJ2-5; 7 nucleotides align to TRBD1. V lost 1 base to trimming and J lost 2 bases; unmatched junction nucleotides: 5. This CDR3 spans 15 amino acids. CDR1 and CDR2 from the germline V gene are SGHRS and YFSETQ. CDR3 in amino acids: CASSLRGQRQETQYF. DNA of the CDR3: TGCGCCAGCAGCTTGAGGGGACAGCGGCAAGAGACCCAGTACTTC.

The CDR3 reads CASSIIGTGGTEQYF. The CDR3 DNA reads TGTGCCAGTAGTATTATTGGGACAGGGGGGACCGAGCAGTACTTC. V gene TRBV19 combines with J gene TRBJ2-7; 11 bases align to TRBD1. Unmatched junction bases numbered 7, after V lost 3 bases and J lost 6 bases. The CDR3 covers 15 residues. The germline V gene has CDR1 LNHDA and CDR2 SQIVND (reference sequence).

J is TRBJ1-1 and V is TRBV27; 11 nucleotides agree with TRBD1. V shed 6 bases, J shed 4 bases, and the junction held 13 bases outside the gene matches. This CDR3 is built from 17 residues. Germline V gene sequence: CDR1 MNHEY, CDR2 SMNVEV (reference sequence). The chain's CDR3 is CASSLHASGTGGTEAFF. CDR3 nucleotides: TGTGCCAGCAGCTTACACGCCTCCGGGACAGGGGGCACTGAAGCTTTCTTT.

The chain carries TRBV14 and TRBJ1-2, with 8 nucleotides matching TRBD1. Germline V gene sequence: CDR1 SGHDN, CDR2 FVKESK. This CDR3 is built from 15 residues. Trimming took 0 bases from V and 7 from J; bases not matched to a gene: 7. The CDR3 nucleotides are TGTGCCAGCAGCCAAGAGGAGACAGGGACAGGTGGCTACACCTTC. This translates into CASSQEETGTGGYTF.

The V and J genes are TRBV20-1 and TRBJ2-7; D possibly corresponds to TRBD1 (5 bases). This CDR3 comprises 11 residues. Trimming left V 6 bases short and J 1 base short, with 7 bases between. Germline V gene lookup returns CDR1 DFQATT and CDR2 SNEGSKA (reference sequence). The CDR3 here is CSARQSYEQYF. CDR3 sequence (DNA): TGCAGTGCCAGACAGTCCTACGAGCAGTACTTC.

The chain employs TRBV7-9 and TRBJ2-1; D possibly corresponds to TRBD2 (6 bases). Germline assignment: CDR1 SEHNR and CDR2 FQNEAQ (reference sequence). Trimming took off 1 base at V and 4 bases at J, with 11 bases between the two ends. This CDR3 region has 15 residues. The CDR3 DNA follows: TGTGCCAGCAGCTTAGAAAGCGGGCCGTACAATGAGCAGTTCTTC. Its translation is CASSLESGPYNEQFF.

The V gene is TRBV11-2, the J gene TRBJ2-1; possibly TRBD2 for D (7 bases). V was pared by 5 bases and J by 2 bases, with 13 bases between. The CDR3 has 15 amino acids. Germline V gene lookup returns CDR1 SGHAT and CDR2 FQNNGV. Written as DNA, the CDR3 is TGTGCCAGCAGCCTGCGGGGGCTAACCTACAATGAGCAGTTCTTC. Its translation: CASSLRGLTYNEQFF.

This chain connects TRBV6-6 to TRBJ1-4; the D is unclear. The V end was cut by 4 bases, the J end by 4 bases, with 13 bases between. Germline loops: CDR1 MNHNY, CDR2 SVGAGI (reference sequence). The CDR3 length is 15 residues. Here the CDR3 reads CASSSHGLSNEKLFF. Here the CDR3 DNA reads TGTGCCAGCAGTTCCCATGGGCTAAGTAATGAAAAACTGTTTTTT.

The V and J genes are TRBV4-1 and TRBJ2-3; TRBD1 matches 7 bases. The CDR3 contains 17 residues. Per the germline V gene, CDR1 is MGHRA and CDR2 is YSYEKL. After removal of 0 bases from V and 3 bases from J, the junction contained 9 bases not matched to a gene. The DNA of the CDR3 is TGCGCCAGCAGCCAAGATCCTCGACAGGGACGGACAGATACGCAGTATTTT. Residues: CASSQDPRQGRTDTQYF.

This clone has a handful of counts. J is TRBJ1-1 and V is TRBV4-2; the D gene is possibly TRBD1 (6 bases). The CDR3 runs to 14 residues. V was clipped by 1 base and J by 1 base, with 7 bases between them. Germline CDR1 is LGHNA and CDR2 is YNFKEQ. The CDR3 here is CASSQAQGNTEAFF. In DNA, the CDR3 is TGTGCCAGCAGCCAAGCACAGGGGAACACTGAAGCTTTCTTT.

The chain links TRBV5-6 to TRBJ2-5; possibly TRBD2 for D (5 bases). Trimming pared 4 bases from V and 1 base from J, leaving 14 bases between. The germline V gene encodes CDR1 SGHDT and CDR2 YYEEEE. The CDR3 has 15 residues. In DNA, the CDR3 is TGTGCCAGCAGCCCCCGGACGGGAAGCCAAGAGACCCAGTACTTC. Amino acid sequence: CASSPRTGSQETQYF.

The rearrangement uses TRBV7-2 and TRBJ2-2; 15 nucleotides agree with TRBD2. Germline loops: CDR1 SGHTA, CDR2 FQGNSA. The CDR3 is 18 amino acids. The V gene end was trimmed by 5 bases and the J gene end by 1 base; junction bases not matched to a gene: 5. In DNA form, the CDR3 reads TGTGCCAGCAGCCGGACTAGCGGGGGGGAATGGAACACCGGGGAGCTGTTTTTT. Its protein is CASSRTSGGEWNTGELFF.